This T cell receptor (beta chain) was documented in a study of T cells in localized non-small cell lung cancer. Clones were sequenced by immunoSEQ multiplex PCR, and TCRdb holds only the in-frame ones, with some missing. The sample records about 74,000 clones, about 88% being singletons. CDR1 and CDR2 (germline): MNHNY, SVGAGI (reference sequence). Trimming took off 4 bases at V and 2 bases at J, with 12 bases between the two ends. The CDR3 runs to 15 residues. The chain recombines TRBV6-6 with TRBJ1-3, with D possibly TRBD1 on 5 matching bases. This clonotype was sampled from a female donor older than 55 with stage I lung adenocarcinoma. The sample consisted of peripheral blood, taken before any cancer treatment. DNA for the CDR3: TGTGCCAGCAGTTTATTGCGGGGGGCTGGAAACACCATATATTTT. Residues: CASSLLRGAGNTIYF.